One and the same sample provided the 32 T cell receptor beta chains below, sequenced in a study of T cells in localized non-small cell lung cancer. Some clones are missing from TCRdb's copy, which holds only in-frame ones; the method was immunoSEQ multiplex PCR. The sample records some 22,000 clones, roughly nine tenths being singletons. Sequencing used PBMCs, obtained before any cancer treatment. These receptors came from a man aged 35-75 years with stage II squamous cell lung carcinoma.

The chain couples TRBV18 to TRBJ2-1; D may be TRBD2 (5 bases). The CDR3 is 14 residues long. Trimming stripped 1 base from V and 7 bases from J, with 11 bases between. The germline gives CDR1 KGHSH, CDR2 LQKENI. The CDR3 loop is CASSPRLGENEQFF. In nucleotides, the CDR3 is TGTGCCAGCTCACCACGCCTCGGGGAGAATGAGCAGTTCTTC. Variable domain in full (rest from reference TRBV18 and TRBJ2-1): NAGVMQNPRHLVRRRGQEARLRCSPMKGHSHVYWYRQLPEEGLKFMVYLQKENIIDESGMPKERFSAEFPKEGPSILRIQQVVRGDSAAYFCASSPRLGENEQFFGPGTRLTVL.

V gene TRBV28 combines with J gene TRBJ2-7, with 7 bases matching TRBD2. The trim removed 6 bases at V and 6 bases at J, leaving 11 bases unmatched. The V gene's germline CDR1 is MDHEN and CDR2 SYDVKM. This CDR3 comprises 14 residues. The CDR3 sequence: CASSIGGRALEQYF. The CDR3 DNA reads as TGTGCCAGCAGCATTGGGGGGAGGGCCCTCGAGCAGTACTTC. Combining the CDR3 with reference TRBV28 and TRBJ2-7 gives the whole variable domain DVKVTQSSRYLVKRTGEKVFLECVQDMDHENMFWYRQDPGLGLRLIYFSYDVKMKEKGDIPEGYSVSREKKERFSLILESASTNQTSMYLCASSIGGRALEQYFGPGTRLTVT.

V and J are TRBV13 and TRBJ2-2; TRBD2 might be the D (6 bases). V lost 5 bases and J 0 bases, leaving 13 bases between the germline ends. Germline values: CDR1 PRHDT, CDR2 FYEKMQ (reference sequence). This CDR3 region has 16 residues. The CDR3 nucleotides read TGTGCCAGCAGCCCCCGGGGGACGGCGAACACCGGGGAGCTGTTTTTT. Protein: CASSPRGTANTGELFF.

This clone came up a few times. The rearrangement uses TRBV10-3 and TRBJ2-1; 11 bases match TRBD2. Germline assignment: CDR1 ENHRY and CDR2 SYGVKD. Germline trimming cut 6 bases from V and 5 bases from J; bases unmatched to any gene: 0. The CDR3 loop spans 13 amino acids. CDR3 sequence: CAIRGLADNEQFF. The CDR3, as DNA: TGTGCCATCAGGGGACTAGCGGACAATGAGCAGTTCTTC.

This rearrangement joins TRBV27 to TRBJ1-2; 7 nucleotides match TRBD1. J gave up 2 bases and V 4 bases, and 10 bases lay outside the gene matches. Per germline, CDR1 MNHEY and CDR2 SMNVEV (reference sequence). CDR3 size: 16 residues. Here the CDR3 reads CASSSRQGGSNYGYTF. The CDR3 region has the DNA TGTGCCAGCAGTTCCCGACAGGGAGGGTCGAACTATGGCTACACCTTC.

This clone was found a few times. The CDR3 sequence is CASSLRGITGADTQYF. DNA for the CDR3: TGTGCCAGCAGCTTAAGGGGCATCACCGGGGCAGATACGCAGTATTTT. The rearrangement links TRBV7-9 to TRBJ2-3; D is tentatively TRBD1 or TRBD2 (5 bases each). CDR1 and CDR2 from the germline V gene are SEHNR and FQNEAQ (reference sequence). The CDR3 length is 16 residues. The V gene lost 2 bases and the J gene lost 4 bases, with 16 bases spanning the gap.

The rearrangement links TRBV10-1 to TRBJ2-2; no definite D call. This CDR3 has 13 amino acids. V was cut by 0 bases and J by 9 bases, with 8 bases left in between. Germline CDR1 reads WNHNN; CDR2 reads SYGVQD (reference sequence). Here the CDR3 DNA reads TGCGCCAGCAGTGAGTCGATCTCTAGGGAGCTGTTTTTT. Its protein product is CASSESISRELFF.

The chain recombines TRBV2 with TRBJ2-1, with a tentative D call TRBD2 (6 bases). V was pared by 1 base and J by 6 bases, with 7 bases between. In germline, CDR1 is SNHLY, CDR2 FYNNEI. The CDR3 has 13 residues. The CDR3 here is CASSEGDFNEQFF. DNA of the CDR3: TGTGCCAGCAGTGAAGGGGACTTCAATGAGCAGTTCTTC. The variable domain in full, completed from reference TRBV2 and TRBJ2-1, reads EPEVTQTPSHQVTQMGQEVILRCVPISNHLYFYWYRQILGQKVEFLVSFYNNEISEKSEIFDDQFSVERPDGSNFTLKIRSTKLEDSAMYFCASSEGDFNEQFFGPGTRLTVL.

Only one count was recorded for this clone. V gene TRBV10-3 combines with J gene TRBJ1-3; possibly TRBD1 for D (5 bases). The CDR3 has 15 residues. Per germline, CDR1 ENHRY and CDR2 SYGVKD. V was cut by 3 bases and J by 4 bases, with 13 bases left in between. The CDR3 region has the DNA TGTGCCATCAGTGAAGCCGGGGGGAGCGGAAACACCATATATTTT. Its protein product is CAISEAGGSGNTIYF.

With regard to this clone: This CDR3 is also generated by other DNA sequences in the sample. The chain couples TRBV6-5 to TRBJ2-7; no clear D. CDR1 is MNHEY, CDR2 SVGAGI, per germline. The CDR3 has 14 residues. Trimming pared 0 bases from V and 4 bases from J, leaving 10 bases between. CDR3: CASSYSPGGYEQYF. The DNA of the CDR3 is TGTGCCAGCAGTTACTCGCCCGGTGGATACGAGCAGTACTTC.

The chain uses TRBV11-2 and TRBJ2-1; D possibly corresponds to TRBD2 (5 bases). CDR1 is SGHAT, CDR2 FQNNGV, per germline. The CDR3 has 12 residues. The germline V and J ends were trimmed by 5 bases and 15 bases, with 17 bases remaining between them. The CDR3 protein is CASSPLVIGLFF. The CDR3 region has the DNA TGTGCCAGCAGCCCACTAGTGATAGGGCTGTTCTTC.

Of note for this clone: This specimen includes other DNA sequences encoding the same CDR3. The chain is built from TRBV28 and TRBJ2-7; no clear D. Per germline, CDR1 MDHEN and CDR2 SYDVKM. V lost 3 bases and J 7 bases, leaving 10 bases between the germline ends. This CDR3 spans 12 amino acids. The CDR3 nucleotides read TGTGCCAGCAGTTTCCAGAACTATGAGCAGTACTTC. Amino acid sequence: CASSFQNYEQYF. Full variable domain (remainder filled in from reference TRBV28 and TRBJ2-7): DVKVTQSSRYLVKRTGEKVFLECVQDMDHENMFWYRQDPGLGLRLIYFSYDVKMKEKGDIPEGYSVSREKKERFSLILESASTNQTSMYLCASSFQNYEQYFGPGTRLTVT.

This chain uses TRBV5-6 with TRBJ2-7; 8 positions match TRBD1. V lost 0 bases to trimming and J lost 3 bases; unmatched junction nucleotides: 2. The germline V gene encodes CDR1 SGHDT and CDR2 YYEEEE. The CDR3 contains 14 residues. The CDR3 region has the DNA TGTGCCAGCAGCTTGGGACAGGGGCGCTACGAGCAGTACTTC. It yields the protein CASSLGQGRYEQYF. The complete variable domain, with remaining parts taken from reference TRBV5-6 and TRBJ2-7, reads DAGVTQSPTHLIKTRGQQVTLRCSPKSGHDTVSWYQQALGQGPQFIFQYYEEEERQRGNFPDRFSGHQFPNYSSELNVNALLLGDSALYLCASSLGQGRYEQYFGPGTRLTVT.

In DNA form, the CDR3 reads TGTGCCAGCACTGATAGCGGGGGATGGGATACGCAGTATTTT. As protein: CASTDSGGWDTQYF. The genes are TRBV7-9 and TRBJ2-3; 9 bases align to TRBD2. Losses at the gene ends were 7 bases for V and 6 bases for J; bases not matched to a gene: 8. CDR3 length: 14 residues. The V gene's germline CDR1 is SEHNR and CDR2 FQNEAQ (reference sequence).

The rearrangement links TRBV6-1 to TRBJ2-5, with 11 bases fitting TRBD1. The CDR3 covers 16 residues. The germline CDR1 and CDR2 sequences are MNHNS and SASEGT. J lost 1 base, V lost 4 bases, and 5 bases had no gene match. The CDR3 DNA reads as TGTGCCAGCAGTGTTCAGGACAGGGGGCTCCAAGAGACCCAGTACTTC. It translates to CASSVQDRGLQETQYF.

This rearrangement joins TRBV2 to TRBJ2-1, with 9 bases fitting TRBD1. In germline, CDR1 is SNHLY, CDR2 FYNNEI. This CDR3 contains 15 residues. V dropped 2 bases and J dropped 7; count of bases not matched to a gene: 6. CDR3 bases: TGTGCCAGCAGTGAAACCCCGGGACAGGGAAATGAGCAGTTCTTC. It specifies CASSETPGQGNEQFF.

The chain carries TRBV7-9 and TRBJ2-1; the D is unclear. The V and J ends lost 3 bases and 2 bases respectively, with 2 bases between them. The CDR3 totals 12 residues. CDR1 and CDR2 (germline): SEHNR, FQNEAQ (reference sequence). The CDR3 region is CASSLTYNEQFF. CDR3 DNA sequence: TGTGCCAGCAGCTTGACCTACAATGAGCAGTTCTTC. Together with reference TRBV7-9 and TRBJ2-1, the CDR3 gives the full variable domain: DTGVSQNPRHKITKRGQNVTFRCDPISEHNRLYWYRQTLGQGPEFLTYFQNEAQLEKSRLLSDRFSAERPKGSFSTLEIQRTEQGDSAMYLCASSLTYNEQFFGPGTRLTVL.

The chain combines TRBV18 with TRBJ1-3; 7 bases align to TRBD1. Germline V lookup: CDR1 KGHSH, CDR2 LQKENI. The J segment lost 0 bases and the V segment lost 3 bases, leaving 8 bases of the junction unmatched. The CDR3 runs to 17 residues. DNA of the CDR3: TGTGCCAGCTCACCTACCCAGGGACAGATCTCTGGAAACACCATATATTTT. Residues: CASSPTQGQISGNTIYF.

The J gene is TRBJ1-2, the V gene TRBV19; 7 bases fit TRBD1. The CDR3 length is 15 residues. The ends lost 6 bases at V and 5 bases at J; junction bases unmatched: 12. Germline V gives CDR1 LNHDA, CDR2 SQIVND (reference sequence). For the CDR3, the DNA is TGTGCCAGTAGGGGACAGACAATCTCTGGGTATGGCTACACCTTC. It encodes CASRGQTISGYGYTF.

This chain links TRBV5-1 with TRBJ1-4; no definite D call. CDR1 and CDR2 (germline): SGHRS, YFSETQ. This CDR3 region has 13 residues. V was cut by 4 bases and J by 2 bases, with 6 bases left in between. In DNA, the CDR3 is TGCGCCAGCAGCAGAACTACTAATGAAAAACTGTTTTTT. The encoded protein is CASSRTTNEKLFF.

V usage is TRBV15 and J usage is TRBJ2-5, with 11 bases lining up with TRBD1. Germline CDR1 LNHNV, CDR2 YYDKDF (reference sequence). V lost 5 bases, J lost 3 bases, and 8 bases stayed unmatched. The CDR3 runs to 16 residues. This chain's CDR3 is CATSVKDRGLEETQYF. In nucleotides, the CDR3 is TGTGCCACCAGCGTGAAGGACAGGGGGCTTGAAGAGACCCAGTACTTC.

DNA of the CDR3: TGTGCCAGCAGCCCGCCCCCGGGCTCCTACAATGAGCAGTTCTTC. It translates to CASSPPPGSYNEQFF. This sequence joins TRBV9 and TRBJ2-1; D call uncertain. Trimming removed 4 bases from V and 0 bases from J, with 11 bases in between. This CDR3 contains 15 residues. Germline loops: CDR1 SGDLS, CDR2 YYNGEE. The whole variable domain, filled in from reference TRBV9 and TRBJ2-1, reads DSGVTQTPKHLITATGQRVTLRCSPRSGDLSVYWYQQSLDQGLQFLIQYYNGEERAKGNILERFSAQQFPDLHSELNLSSLELGDSALYFCASSPPPGSYNEQFFGPGTRLTVL.

The chain carries TRBV18 and TRBJ1-1; D uncertain. Germline CDR1 reads KGHSH; CDR2 reads LQKENI. Trimming took off 6 bases at V and 4 bases at J, with 15 bases between the two ends. The CDR3 spans 14 residues. This CDR3 reads CASSSAGGFTEAFF. DNA for the CDR3: TGTGCCAGCTCCTCAGCAGGAGGCTTCACTGAAGCTTTCTTT.

This chain connects TRBV7-9 to TRBJ2-5; D is undetermined. Germline V CDR1 and CDR2: SEHNR, FQNEAQ (reference sequence). Trimming shortened V by 5 bases and J by 0 bases, and 13 bases separated the two germline ends. This CDR3 region has 15 residues. CDR3: CASSTTDQYQETQYF. The CDR3 coding sequence is TGTGCCAGCAGCACGACGGACCAGTACCAAGAGACCCAGTACTTC.

This clone was recorded once. The chain is built from TRBV18 and TRBJ1-2, with 8 bases aligning to TRBD1. Germline loops: CDR1 KGHSH, CDR2 LQKENI. CDR3 length: 19 amino acids. The V segment lost 1 base and the J segment 0 bases; nucleotides outside the gene matches: 13. Here the CDR3 DNA reads TGTGCCAGCTCACCACGGGCCCTAGGACAGGGTTTAGCTAACTATGGCTACACCTTC. Protein: CASSPRALGQGLANYGYTF.

This clone was seen a handful of times. V gene TRBV7-9 combines with J gene TRBJ1-1; 7 bases line up with TRBD1. Unmatched junction bases numbered 7, after V lost 5 bases and J lost 1 base. Germline V gene sequence: CDR1 SEHNR, CDR2 FQNEAQ (reference sequence). The CDR3 loop spans 15 amino acids. CDR3 region: CASSITGASNTEAFF. The CDR3 bases are TGTGCCAGCAGCATTACAGGGGCGTCGAACACTGAAGCTTTCTTT.

The chain combines TRBV18 with TRBJ2-5, with 7 bases that match TRBD1. V was pared by 2 bases and J by 5 bases, with 11 bases of the junction left unmatched. This CDR3 has 16 residues. The germline gives CDR1 KGHSH, CDR2 LQKENI. The CDR3 DNA reads as TGTGCCAGCTCACCAGTTGCGACAGGGATTGGGGAGACCCAGTACTTC. Translated: CASSPVATGIGETQYF.

The chain links TRBV7-2 to TRBJ1-2; D ambiguous. V lost 2 bases, J lost 4 bases, and 11 bases lay in between. This CDR3 region has 14 residues. CDR1 and CDR2 from the germline V gene are SGHTA and FQGNSA. The CDR3 sequence is CASSLMEYSYGYTF. CDR3 DNA sequence: TGTGCCAGCAGCTTAATGGAGTACTCCTATGGCTACACCTTC.

This clone was counted once. The V gene is TRBV6-6, the J gene TRBJ1-1, with D uncertain. With 2 bases removed from V and 5 bases from J, the gap between germline ends came to 12 bases. The CDR3 runs 14 residues. CDR1 and CDR2 from the germline V gene are MNHNY and SVGAGI (reference sequence). The CDR3 bases are TGTGCCAGCAGTTACAGGGAGGCTGGTACTGAAGCTTTCTTT. Protein: CASSYREAGTEAFF.

This clone occurred once. V gene TRBV9 combines with J gene TRBJ1-6, with a tentative D call TRBD1 (5 bases). CDR3 length: 17 residues. V lost 4 bases, J lost 0 bases, and 14 bases lay in between. Germline-derived CDR1 and CDR2 are SGDLS and YYNGEE. The CDR3 region is CASSLAQGFSYNSPLHF. In DNA, the CDR3 is TGTGCCAGCAGCCTAGCCCAGGGCTTCTCCTATAATTCACCCCTCCACTTT.

The chain is built from TRBV4-2 and TRBJ2-5, with D perhaps TRBD2 (5 bases). The CDR3 loop spans 13 amino acids. V lost 2 bases, J lost 5 bases, and 9 bases lay in between. Germline V gene lookup returns CDR1 LGHNA and CDR2 YNFKEQ. The CDR3 here is CASSQRGEETQYF. The CDR3 bases are TGTGCCAGCAGCCAACGGGGAGAGGAGACCCAGTACTTC.

The rearrangement uses TRBV30 and TRBJ2-6, with TRBD2 as a possible D gene (6 bases). V was cut by 3 bases and J by 3 bases, with 12 bases left in between. This CDR3 is built from 15 residues. Looked up from germline, CDR1 is GTSNPN and CDR2 is SVGIG (reference sequence). The CDR3, as DNA: TGTGCCTGGAGGGAGGGAACCAGTGGGGCCAACGTCCTGACTTTC. It is translated as CAWREGTSGANVLTF.